A selection of T cell receptor beta chains follows, all from one sample in a study of PD-1 blockade in classical Hodgkin lymphoma. Sequencing was performed with immunoSEQ multiplex PCR; in TCRdb, only in-frame clones are kept and a portion is missing. The table records about 37,000 clones, 75% to 85% of them present only once. The sequencing here drew on peripheral blood mononuclear cells (PBMCs), taken at baseline. Receptors originate from a human donor with classical Hodgkin lymphoma. CDR3s include the opening cysteine and the closing phenylalanine or tryptophan. D genes are given only for firm matches. Clone size is stated in some rows and not others, as once, few, many or a class when expanded.

once,.,TRBJ2-1,12,TRBV5-3,TGTGCCAGTCATAGACAAAACAATGAGCAGTTCTTC,CASHRQNNEQFF
.,.,TRBJ2-1,14,TRBV6-5,TGTGCCAGCAAGAGAACAGTCGTCGGCAATGAGCAGTTCTTC,CASKRTVVGNEQFF
many,.,TRBJ2-7,13,TRBV4-1,TGCGCCAGCAGCCTCGAGAGTGCCTACGAGCAGTACTTC,CASSLESAYEQYF
.,.,TRBJ2-7,15,TRBV28,TGTGCCAGCAGTTTCGCGGGCAGGGGAAGCTACGAGCAGTACTTC,CASSFAGRGSYEQYF
.,.,TRBJ2-5,15,TRBV19,TGTGCCAGTAGTATCCCTGGCAGGCCCTCAGAGACCCAGTACTTC,CASSIPGRPSETQYF
.,.,TRBJ2-7,11,TRBV20-1,TGCAGTGCCAGAGACCGGGGCTTGCAGTACTTC,CSARDRGLQYF
few,.,TRBJ2-5,15,TRBV5-6,TGTGCCAGCAGCTTGTTTCCCGGGACGCAGGAGACCCAGTACTTC,CASSLFPGTQETQYF
few,TRBD1,TRBJ2-7,14,TRBV2,TGTGCCAGCAGTGGGACAGGGGAGAAGGGCGAGCAGTACTTC,CASSGTGEKGEQYF
.,TRBD2,TRBJ2-1,15,TRBV7-9,TGTGCCAGCAGCCAAGGCGGGAGCTCCTACAATGAGCAGTTCTTC,CASSQGGSSYNEQFF
.,TRBD2,TRBJ2-3,16,TRBV5-1,TGCGCCAGCAGGACCCTGACTAGCGGGAGCACAGATACGCAGTATTTT,CASRTLTSGSTDTQYF
few,.,TRBJ2-7,13,TRBV29-1,TGCAGCGTTGAATTTGGATCCCCCTACGAGCAGTACTTC,CSVEFGSPYEQYF
.,TRBD1,TRBJ2-5,16,TRBV18,TGTGCCAGCTCACCCCTGGGACAGGGTGGCAAAGAGACCCAGTACTTC,CASSPLGQGGKETQYF
.,.,TRBJ2-1,18,TRBV5-6,TGTGCCAGCAGCTTGGAAGCCGGCGTGGGTCACTCCTACAATGAGCAGTTCTTC,CASSLEAGVGHSYNEQFF
.,.,TRBJ2-1,15,TRBV6-6,TGTGCCAGCAGTCTCCCCGGACTTTCCTACAATGAGCAGTTCTTC,CASSLPGLSYNEQFF
.,.,TRBJ1-2,14,TRBV6-5,TGTGCCAGCAGTTACTCGCTGGGGTGGGGCGGCTACACCTTC,CASSYSLGWGGYTF
.,.,TRBJ2-5,14,TRBV2,TGTGCCAGCAGCCTACTCACAGGTCAAGAGACCCAGTACTTC,CASSLLTGQETQYF
.,.,TRBJ2-1,17,TRBV27,TGTACCAGCAGTTTATCGATTACAGACGCTTTCTTGAATGAGCAGTTCTTC,CTSSLSITDAFLNEQFF
.,TRBD1,TRBJ1-2,12,TRBV2,TGTGCCAGCACCGGACAGGGCTATGGCTACACCTTC,CASTGQGYGYTF
.,.,TRBJ2-7,16,TRBV10-2,TGCGCCAGCAGACATGGCCCCCGGGTCTCCCCGGGGGAGCAGTACTTC,CASRHGPRVSPGEQYF
.,TRBD1,TRBJ1-3,16,TRBV28,TGTGCCAGCAGTTTTATCTGGGACAGACTTGGAAACACCATATATTTT,CASSFIWDRLGNTIYF
.,TRBD1,TRBJ1-1,14,TRBV5-1,TGCGCCAGCAGCTTGGGGGACAGGGGGCTGCTTGCTTTCTTT,CASSLGDRGLLAFF
.,.,TRBJ2-7,14,TRBV6-5,TGTGCCAGCAGTTACAATAGGGCCCCCTACGAGCAGTACTTC,CASSYNRAPYEQYF
once,.,TRBJ2-3,14,TRBV5-6,TGTGCCAGCAGCGACGCAGGTAGCACAGATACGCAGTATTTT,CASSDAGSTDTQYF
.,.,TRBJ2-7,15,TRBV2,TGTGCCAGCCAAGGCCGGGTCCTAGGGAACTACGAGCAGTACTTC,CASQGRVLGNYEQYF
.,TRBD1,TRBJ1-1,14,TRBV5-1,TGCGCCAGCAGCGCGGACAGGGCTAACACTGAAGCTTTCTTT,CASSADRANTEAFF